This T cell receptor beta chain was profiled in a study of blood T cell repertoires in COVID-19 (dated by TCRdb to the early 2020s). Broadly, across the study: The collaborator samples originated in the United States, Italy and Spain and spanned the acute and convalescent phases of COVID-19. The material from the prospective study consisted of cDNA or gDNA derived from T cells, B-cell-depleted T cells, or PBMCs. The dataset comprised deeply sampled blood TCRbeta repertoires from subjects exposed to, actively infected with, or recovered from COVID-19. The repertoires were made available in a free public database intended to serve as a resource for research on the immune response to SARS-CoV-2. Samples came from the ongoing ImmuneRACE study (first 160 participants) plus 1,254 subjects from 6 global collaborators. The sample metadata nearly always contained a de-identified subject ID, COVID-19 status, age in years and sex. Where available, HLA class I and class II types were taken from metadata supplied by the sample provider and were not determined by assay-based typing.

The full study reports these points: The amount of clinical and demographic metadata varied by source and participant and was provided uncurated.

TCRbeta CDR3 regions were amplified from genomic DNA by means of the immunoSEQ Assay, a bias-controlled multiplex PCR. The authors' analysis ran thus. The number of nucleated cells in each sample was estimated from the amplification of reference gene primers within the assay. To quantify the absolute abundance of each unique TCRbeta CDR3 rearrangement, sequence reads were collapsed and filtered. For each sample, productive Simpson clonality was calculated by taking the square root of Simpson's diversity index across productive rearrangements. TCRdb retrieved this table from immuneACCESS and kept in-frame rearrangements only. Not all clones are present; in checked studies, unresolved V genes account for under half, and no reason is known for the remainder. That table supplies the V and J calls and clone size; D and trimming were determined from the DNA. The sample data list approximately 170,000 clones, and around 80% of these were observed just once. Of the sample, more than 14% falls within the top ten clones.

The CDR3 numbers 15 residues from cysteine through phenylalanine. Just the 45-base CDR3 DNA is kept, in frame starting at base 1. Per the germline V gene (reference sequence), LNHDA is the CDR1 and SQIVND is the CDR2. From V the trimming removes 5 bases and from J it removes 4 bases, while the gene matches leave 5 bases of the junction unaccounted for. One collaborating source in Seattle enrolled patients while the patients were actively infected and followed the patients over time throughout the course of disease. Each collaborating institution followed its own protocols to collect whole blood in K2EDTA tubes. For TCRbeta analysis, collaborators shipped samples in one of three forms: frozen whole blood, isolated PBMCs, or DNA extracted from either of those sample types. With regard to this clone: What this receptor recognizes is not known. Per-base quality was not reported, and no clone a single base away is much larger than it.

The sequence links TRBV19 to TRBJ2-2; 9 bases in the middle match TRBD1. The sample taken for sequencing was peripheral blood. The TCR sequence derives from a woman in her 70s with COVID-19, enrolled during active disease. The DNA is as follows: TGTGCCAGTAGTTACCGGGACAGGGCCACCGGGGAGCTGTTTTTT. Its coded protein is CASSYRDRATGELFF.